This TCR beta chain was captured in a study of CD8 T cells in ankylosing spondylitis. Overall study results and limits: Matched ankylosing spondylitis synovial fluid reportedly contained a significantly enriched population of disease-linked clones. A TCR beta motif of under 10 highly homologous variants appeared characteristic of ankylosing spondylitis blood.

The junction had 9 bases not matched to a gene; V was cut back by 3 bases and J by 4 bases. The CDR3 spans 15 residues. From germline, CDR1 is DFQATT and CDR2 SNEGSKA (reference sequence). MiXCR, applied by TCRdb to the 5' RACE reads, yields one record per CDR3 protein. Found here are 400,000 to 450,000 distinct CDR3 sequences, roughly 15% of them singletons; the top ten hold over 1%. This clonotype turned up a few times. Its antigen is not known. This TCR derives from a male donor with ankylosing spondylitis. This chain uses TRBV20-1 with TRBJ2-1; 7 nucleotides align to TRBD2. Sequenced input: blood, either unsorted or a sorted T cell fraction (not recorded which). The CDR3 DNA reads TGCAGTGCTAGGGGTCTAGCGGAAAAATACAATGAGCAGTTCTTC. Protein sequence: CSARGLAEKYNEQFF.